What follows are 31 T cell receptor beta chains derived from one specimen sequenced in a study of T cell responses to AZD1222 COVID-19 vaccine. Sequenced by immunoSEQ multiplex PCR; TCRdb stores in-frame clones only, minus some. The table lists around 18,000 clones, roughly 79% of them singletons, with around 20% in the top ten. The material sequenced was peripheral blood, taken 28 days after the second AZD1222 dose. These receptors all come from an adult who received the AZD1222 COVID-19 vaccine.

The CDR3 sequence: CASSPFGENTEAFF. In nucleotides, the CDR3 is TGTGCCAGCAGCCCATTCGGGGAGAACACTGAAGCTTTCTTT. This chain joins TRBV3-1 (or the pseudogene TRBV3-2) and TRBJ1-1; no reliable D call. This CDR3 spans 14 amino acids. Germline CDR1 reads LGHDT; CDR2 reads YNNKEL (reference sequence). Trimming took off 4 bases at V and 1 base at J, with 10 bases between the two ends.

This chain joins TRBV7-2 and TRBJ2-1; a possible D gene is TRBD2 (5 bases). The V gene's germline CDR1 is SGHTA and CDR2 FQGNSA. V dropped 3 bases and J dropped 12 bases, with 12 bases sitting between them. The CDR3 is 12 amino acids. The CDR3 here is CASSFLGGWQFF. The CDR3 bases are TGTGCCAGCAGCTTTCTCGGAGGCTGGCAGTTCTTC.

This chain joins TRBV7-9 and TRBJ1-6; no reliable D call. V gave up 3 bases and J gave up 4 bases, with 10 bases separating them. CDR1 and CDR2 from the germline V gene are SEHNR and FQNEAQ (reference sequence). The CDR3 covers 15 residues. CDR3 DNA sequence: TGTGCCAGCAGCTTCGTGGACGGATATAATTCACCCCTCCACTTT. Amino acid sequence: CASSFVDGYNSPLHF. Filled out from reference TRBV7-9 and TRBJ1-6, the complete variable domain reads DTGVSQNPRHKITKRGQNVTFRCDPISEHNRLYWYRQTLGQGPEFLTYFQNEAQLEKSRLLSDRFSAERPKGSFSTLEIQRTEQGDSAMYLCASSFVDGYNSPLHFGNGTRLTVT.

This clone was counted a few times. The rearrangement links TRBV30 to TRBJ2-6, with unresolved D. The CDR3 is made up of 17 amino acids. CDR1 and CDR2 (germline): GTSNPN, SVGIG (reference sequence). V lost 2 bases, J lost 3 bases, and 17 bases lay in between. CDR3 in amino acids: CAWSPHRLNSGANVLTF. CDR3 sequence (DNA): TGTGCCTGGAGTCCACACCGGTTGAACAGTGGGGCCAACGTCCTGACTTTC.

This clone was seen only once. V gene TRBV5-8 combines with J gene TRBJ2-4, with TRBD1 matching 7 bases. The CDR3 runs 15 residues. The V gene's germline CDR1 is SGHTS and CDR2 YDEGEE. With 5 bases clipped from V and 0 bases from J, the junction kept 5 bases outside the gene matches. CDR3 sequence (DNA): TGTGCCAGCAGAATTACAGGGGTAGCCAAAAACATTCAGTACTTC. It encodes CASRITGVAKNIQYF. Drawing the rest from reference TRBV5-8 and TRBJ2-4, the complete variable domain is EAGVTQSPTHLIKTRGQQATLRCSPISGHTSVYWYQQALGLGLQFLLWYDEGEERNRGNFPPRFSGRQFPNYSSELNVNALELEDSALYLCASRITGVAKNIQYFGAGTRLSVL.

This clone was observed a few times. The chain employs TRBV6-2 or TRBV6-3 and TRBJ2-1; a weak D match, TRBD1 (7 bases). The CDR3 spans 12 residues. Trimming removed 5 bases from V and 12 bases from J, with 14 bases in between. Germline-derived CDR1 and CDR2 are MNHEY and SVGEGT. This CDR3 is CASSKQGTLQFF. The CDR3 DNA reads TGTGCCAGCAGTAAACAGGGGACTTTGCAGTTCTTC.

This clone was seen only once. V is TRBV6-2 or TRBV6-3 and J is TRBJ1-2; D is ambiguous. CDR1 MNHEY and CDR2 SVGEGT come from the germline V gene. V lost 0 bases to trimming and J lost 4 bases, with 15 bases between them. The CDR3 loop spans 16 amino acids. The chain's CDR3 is CASSYSGSRKGYGYTF. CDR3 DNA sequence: TGTGCCAGCAGTTACTCGGGGTCTCGTAAGGGCTATGGCTACACCTTC.

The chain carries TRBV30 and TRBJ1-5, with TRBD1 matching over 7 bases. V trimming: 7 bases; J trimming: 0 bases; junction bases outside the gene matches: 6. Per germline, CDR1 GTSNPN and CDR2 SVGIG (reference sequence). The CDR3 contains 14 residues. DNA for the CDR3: TGTGCCTACAGGGACAGCATTAGCAATCAGCCCCAGCATTTT. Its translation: CAYRDSISNQPQHF.

The CDR3 bases are TGCGCCAGCAGCCCCCGGAGGGGGGGAACCTACAATGAGCAGTTCTTC. This codes for CASSPRRGGTYNEQFF. The chain recombines TRBV4-3 with TRBJ2-1; tentatively, D is TRBD2 (7 bases). Germline V CDR1 and CDR2: LGHNA, YSLEER. This CDR3 has 16 amino acids. Trimming pared 4 bases from V and 2 bases from J, leaving 15 bases between.

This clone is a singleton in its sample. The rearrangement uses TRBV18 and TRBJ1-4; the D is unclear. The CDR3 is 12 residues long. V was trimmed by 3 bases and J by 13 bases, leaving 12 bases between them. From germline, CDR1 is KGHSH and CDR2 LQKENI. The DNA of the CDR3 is TGTGCCAGCTCACCCGAAGGGAGAAGACTGTTTTTT. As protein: CASSPEGRRLFF.

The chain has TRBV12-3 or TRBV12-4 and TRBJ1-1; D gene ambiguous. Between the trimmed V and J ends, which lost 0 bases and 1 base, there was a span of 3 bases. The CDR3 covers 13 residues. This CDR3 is CASSLAGNTEAFF. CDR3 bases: TGTGCCAGCAGTTTAGCAGGGAACACTGAAGCTTTCTTT.

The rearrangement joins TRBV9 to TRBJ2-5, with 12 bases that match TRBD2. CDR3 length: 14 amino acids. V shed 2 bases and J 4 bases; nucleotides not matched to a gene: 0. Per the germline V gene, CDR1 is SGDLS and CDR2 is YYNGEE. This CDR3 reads CASSVGLAGETQYF. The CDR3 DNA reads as TGTGCCAGCAGCGTGGGACTAGCGGGAGAGACCCAGTACTTC. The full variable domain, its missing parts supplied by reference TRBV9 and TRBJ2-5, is DSGVTQTPKHLITATGQRVTLRCSPRSGDLSVYWYQQSLDQGLQFLIQYYNGEERAKGNILERFSAQQFPDLHSELNLSSLELGDSALYFCASSVGLAGETQYFGPGTRLLVL.

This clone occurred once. CDR3 sequence reads: CAWRASGGTDTQYF. DNA for the CDR3: TGTGCCTGGAGGGCCAGCGGGGGCACAGATACGCAGTATTTT. V and J are TRBV30 and TRBJ2-3, with 7 bases fitting TRBD2. This CDR3 spans 14 amino acids. Germline CDR1 is GTSNPN and CDR2 is SVGIG (reference sequence). J gave up 1 base and V 3 bases, and 4 bases lay outside the gene matches. The full variable domain, completed using reference TRBV30 and TRBJ2-3, is SQTIHQWPATLVQPVGSPLSLECTVEGTSNPNLYWYRQAAGRGLQLLFYSVGIGQISSEVPQNLSASRPQDRQFILSSKKLLLSDSGFYLCAWRASGGTDTQYFGPGTRLTVL.

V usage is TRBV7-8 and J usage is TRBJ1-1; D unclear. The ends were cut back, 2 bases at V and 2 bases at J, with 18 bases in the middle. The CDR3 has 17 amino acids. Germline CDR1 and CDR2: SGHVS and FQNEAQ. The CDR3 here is CASSLFRPSGKNTEAFF. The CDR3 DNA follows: TGTGCCAGCAGCTTATTTAGGCCCTCAGGCAAAAACACTGAAGCTTTCTTT.

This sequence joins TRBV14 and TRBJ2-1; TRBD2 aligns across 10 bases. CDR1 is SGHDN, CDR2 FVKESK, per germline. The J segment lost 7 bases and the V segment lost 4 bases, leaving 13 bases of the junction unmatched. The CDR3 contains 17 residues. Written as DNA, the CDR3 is TGTGCCAGCAGCCTACGACAACTAGCGGGAAGATTGAATGAGCAGTTCTTC. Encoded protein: CASSLRQLAGRLNEQFF.

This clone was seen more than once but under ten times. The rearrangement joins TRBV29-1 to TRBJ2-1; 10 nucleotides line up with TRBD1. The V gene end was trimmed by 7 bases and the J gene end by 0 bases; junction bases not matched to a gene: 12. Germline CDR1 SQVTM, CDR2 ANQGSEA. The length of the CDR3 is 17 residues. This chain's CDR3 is CSARKSTGGSSYNEQFF. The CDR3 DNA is TGCAGCGCTAGAAAATCGACAGGGGGCAGCTCCTACAATGAGCAGTTCTTC.

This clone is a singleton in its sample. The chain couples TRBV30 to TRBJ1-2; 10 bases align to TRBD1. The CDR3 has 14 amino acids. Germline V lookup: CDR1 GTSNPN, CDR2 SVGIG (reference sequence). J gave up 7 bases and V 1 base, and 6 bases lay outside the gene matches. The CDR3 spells CAWSEIDRGLGYTF. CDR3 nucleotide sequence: TGTGCCTGGAGTGAAATTGACAGGGGGCTTGGCTACACCTTC.

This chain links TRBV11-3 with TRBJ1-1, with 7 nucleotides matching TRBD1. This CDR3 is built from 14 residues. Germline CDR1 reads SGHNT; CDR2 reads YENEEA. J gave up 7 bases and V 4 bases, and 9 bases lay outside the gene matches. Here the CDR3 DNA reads TGTGCCAGCAGCTCAGACGCAGGGGGGATTGAAGCTTTCTTT. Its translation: CASSSDAGGIEAFF. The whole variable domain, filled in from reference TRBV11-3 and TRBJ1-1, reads EAGVVQSPRYKIIEKKQPVAFWCNPISGHNTLYWYLQNLGQGPELLIRYENEEAVDDSQLPKDRFSAERLKGVDSTLKIQPAELGDSAVYLCASSSDAGGIEAFFGQGTRLTVV.

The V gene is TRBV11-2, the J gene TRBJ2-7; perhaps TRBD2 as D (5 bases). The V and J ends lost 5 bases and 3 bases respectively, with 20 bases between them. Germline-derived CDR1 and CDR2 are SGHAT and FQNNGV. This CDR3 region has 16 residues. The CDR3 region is CASSPGGSLRYYEQYF. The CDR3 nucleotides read TGTGCCAGCAGCCCCGGAGGATCCCTTAGGTACTACGAGCAGTACTTC.

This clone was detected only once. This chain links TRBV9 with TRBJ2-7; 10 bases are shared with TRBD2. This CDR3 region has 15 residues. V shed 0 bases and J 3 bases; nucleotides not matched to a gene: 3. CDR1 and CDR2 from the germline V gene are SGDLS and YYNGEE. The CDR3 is CASSVGPSGSYEQYF. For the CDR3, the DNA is TGTGCCAGCAGCGTAGGGCCTAGCGGGAGCTACGAGCAGTACTTC.

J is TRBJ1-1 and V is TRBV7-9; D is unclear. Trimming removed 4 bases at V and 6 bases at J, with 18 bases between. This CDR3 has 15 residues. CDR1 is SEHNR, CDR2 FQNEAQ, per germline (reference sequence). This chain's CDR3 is CASSSEHGIVSEAFF. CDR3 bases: TGTGCCAGCAGCTCCGAACATGGAATAGTGTCTGAAGCTTTCTTT.

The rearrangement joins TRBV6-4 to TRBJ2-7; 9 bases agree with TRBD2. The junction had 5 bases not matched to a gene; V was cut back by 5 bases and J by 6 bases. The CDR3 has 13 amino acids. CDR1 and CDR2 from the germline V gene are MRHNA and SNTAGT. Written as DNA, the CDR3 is TGTGCCAGCAGTAGTAGCGGGAGTAGCGAGCAGTACTTC. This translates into CASSSSGSSEQYF.

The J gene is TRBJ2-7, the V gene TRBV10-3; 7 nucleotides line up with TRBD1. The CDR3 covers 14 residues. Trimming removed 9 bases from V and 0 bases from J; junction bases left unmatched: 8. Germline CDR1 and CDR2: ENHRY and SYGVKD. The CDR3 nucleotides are TGTGCCATTGCACAGGGGTCCCACTCCTACGAGCAGTACTTC. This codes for CAIAQGSHSYEQYF.

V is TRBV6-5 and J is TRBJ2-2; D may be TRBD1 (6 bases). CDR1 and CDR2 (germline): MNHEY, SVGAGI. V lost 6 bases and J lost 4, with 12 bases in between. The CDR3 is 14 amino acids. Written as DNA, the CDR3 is TGTGCCAGCAGCAGGGGTTTGGGCACCGGGGAGCTGTTTTTT. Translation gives CASSRGLGTGELFF.

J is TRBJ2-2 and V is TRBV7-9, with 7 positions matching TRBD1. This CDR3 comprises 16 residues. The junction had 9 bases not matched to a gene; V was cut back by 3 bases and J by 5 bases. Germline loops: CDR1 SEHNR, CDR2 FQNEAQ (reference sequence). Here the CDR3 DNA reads TGTGCCAGCAGCTTCCCTAGACAGGGAGAAACCGGGGAGCTGTTTTTT. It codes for CASSFPRQGETGELFF.

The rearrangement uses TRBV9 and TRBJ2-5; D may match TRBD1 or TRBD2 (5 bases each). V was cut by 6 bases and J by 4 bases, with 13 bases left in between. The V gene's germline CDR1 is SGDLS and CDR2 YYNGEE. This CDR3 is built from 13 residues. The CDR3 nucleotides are TGTGCCAGCACCCGGGATCAGGGAGAGACCCAGTACTTC. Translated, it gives CASTRDQGETQYF.

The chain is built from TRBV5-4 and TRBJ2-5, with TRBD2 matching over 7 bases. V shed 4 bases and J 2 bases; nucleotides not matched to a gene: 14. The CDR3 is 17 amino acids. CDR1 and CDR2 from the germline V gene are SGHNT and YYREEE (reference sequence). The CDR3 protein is CASSLLGGGEKQETQYF. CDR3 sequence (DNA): TGTGCCAGCAGCCTCCTGGGTGGGGGGGAGAAGCAAGAGACCCAGTACTTC.

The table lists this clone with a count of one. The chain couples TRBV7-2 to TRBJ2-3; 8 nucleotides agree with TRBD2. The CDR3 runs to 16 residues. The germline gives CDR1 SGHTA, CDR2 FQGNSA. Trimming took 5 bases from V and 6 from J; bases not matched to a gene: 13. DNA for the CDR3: TGTGCCAGCAGCAAACGCGGGGGGCCAGCTTGGGATACGCAGTATTTT. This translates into CASSKRGGPAWDTQYF.

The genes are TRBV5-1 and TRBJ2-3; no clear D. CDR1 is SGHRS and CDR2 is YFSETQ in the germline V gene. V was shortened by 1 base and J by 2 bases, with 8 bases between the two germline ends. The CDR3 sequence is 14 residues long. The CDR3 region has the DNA TGCGCCAGCAGCTTGAGGCTAGTCACAGATACGCAGTATTTT. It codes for CASSLRLVTDTQYF.

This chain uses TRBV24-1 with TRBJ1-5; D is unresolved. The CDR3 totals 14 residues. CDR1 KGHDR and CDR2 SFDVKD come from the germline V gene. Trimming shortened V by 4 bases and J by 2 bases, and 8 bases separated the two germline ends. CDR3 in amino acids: CATSEGSGNQPQHF. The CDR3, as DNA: TGTGCCACCAGTGAGGGGTCCGGCAATCAGCCCCAGCATTTT.

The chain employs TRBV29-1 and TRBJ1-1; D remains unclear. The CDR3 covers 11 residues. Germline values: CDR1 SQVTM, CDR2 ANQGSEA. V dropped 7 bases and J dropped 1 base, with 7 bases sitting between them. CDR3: CSAAENTEAFF. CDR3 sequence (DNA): TGCAGCGCCGCAGAGAACACTGAAGCTTTCTTT.